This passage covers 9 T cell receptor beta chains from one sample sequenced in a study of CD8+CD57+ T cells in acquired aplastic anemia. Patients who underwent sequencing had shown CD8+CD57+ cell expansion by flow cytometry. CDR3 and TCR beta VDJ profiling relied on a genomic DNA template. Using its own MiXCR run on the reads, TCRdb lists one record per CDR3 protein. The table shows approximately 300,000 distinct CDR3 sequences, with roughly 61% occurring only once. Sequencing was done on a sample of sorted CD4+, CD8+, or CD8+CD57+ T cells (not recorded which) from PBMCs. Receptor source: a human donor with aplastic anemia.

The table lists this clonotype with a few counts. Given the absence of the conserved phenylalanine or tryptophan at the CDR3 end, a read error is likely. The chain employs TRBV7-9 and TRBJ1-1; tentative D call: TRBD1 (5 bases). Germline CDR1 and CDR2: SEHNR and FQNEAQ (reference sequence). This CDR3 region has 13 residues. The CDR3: CASRLGGNTGAFL. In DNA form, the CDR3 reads TGTGCCAGTCGCCTCGGGGGGAACACTGGAGCTTTCCTT.

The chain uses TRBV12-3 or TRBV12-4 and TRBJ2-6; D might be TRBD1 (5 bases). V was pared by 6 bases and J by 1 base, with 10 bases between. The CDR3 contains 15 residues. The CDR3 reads CASSPDRSGANVLTF. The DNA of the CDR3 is TGTGCCAGCAGCCCCGACAGATCTGGGGCCAACGTCCTGACTTTC.

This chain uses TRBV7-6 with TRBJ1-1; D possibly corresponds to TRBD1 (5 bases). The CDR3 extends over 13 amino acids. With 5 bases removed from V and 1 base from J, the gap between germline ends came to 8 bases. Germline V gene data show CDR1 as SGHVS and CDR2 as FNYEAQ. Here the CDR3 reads CASSRTQNTEAFF. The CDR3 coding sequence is TGTGCCAGCAGCCGGACACAGAACACTGAAGCTTTCTTT.

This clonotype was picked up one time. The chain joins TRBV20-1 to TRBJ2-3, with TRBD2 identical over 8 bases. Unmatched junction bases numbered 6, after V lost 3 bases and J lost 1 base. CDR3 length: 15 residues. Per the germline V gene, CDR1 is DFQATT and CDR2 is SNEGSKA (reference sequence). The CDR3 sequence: CSARVAGRRTDTQYF. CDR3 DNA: TGCAGTGCTAGGGTAGCGGGACGACGCACAGATACGCAGTATTTT.

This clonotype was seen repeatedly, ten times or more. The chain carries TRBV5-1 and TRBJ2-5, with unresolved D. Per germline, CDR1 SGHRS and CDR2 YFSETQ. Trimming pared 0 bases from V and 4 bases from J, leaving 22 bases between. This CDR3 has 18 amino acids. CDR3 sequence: CASSLGFSYGKGVETQYF. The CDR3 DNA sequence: TGCGCCAGCAGCTTGGGTTTTAGCTATGGGAAAGGCGTAGAGACCCAGTACTTC.

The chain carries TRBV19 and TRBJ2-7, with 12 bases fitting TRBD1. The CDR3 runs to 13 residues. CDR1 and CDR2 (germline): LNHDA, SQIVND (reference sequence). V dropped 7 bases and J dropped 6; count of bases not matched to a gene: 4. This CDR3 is CASTGTGGSEQYF. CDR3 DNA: TGTGCCAGTACCGGGACAGGGGGCTCCGAGCAGTACTTC.

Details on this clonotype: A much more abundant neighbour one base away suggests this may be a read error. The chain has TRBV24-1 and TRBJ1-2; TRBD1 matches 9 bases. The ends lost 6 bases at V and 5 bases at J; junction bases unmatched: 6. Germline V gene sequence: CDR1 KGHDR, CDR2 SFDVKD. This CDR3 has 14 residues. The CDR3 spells CATSLATGGYGYTF. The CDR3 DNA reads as TGTGCCACCAGTTTGGCGACAGGGGGATATGGCTACACCTTC.

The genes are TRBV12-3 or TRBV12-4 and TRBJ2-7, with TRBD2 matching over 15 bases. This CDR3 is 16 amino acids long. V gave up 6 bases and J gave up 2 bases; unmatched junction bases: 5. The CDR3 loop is CASSAGLAGGAYEQYF. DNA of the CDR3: TGTGCCAGCAGCGCCGGACTAGCGGGAGGGGCCTACGAGCAGTACTTC.

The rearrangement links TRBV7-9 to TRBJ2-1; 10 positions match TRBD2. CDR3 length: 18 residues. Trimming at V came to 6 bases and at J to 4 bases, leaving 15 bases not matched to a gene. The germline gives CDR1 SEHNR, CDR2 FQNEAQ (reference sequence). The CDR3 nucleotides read TGTGCCAGCAGTGCTAGAGATCTAGCTAGCGGGGGATACAATGAGCAGTTCTTC. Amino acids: CASSARDLASGGYNEQFF.